A selection of T cell receptor beta chains follows, all from one sample in a study of Graves' ophthalmopathy and Graves' hyperthyroidism. MiXCR was run by TCRdb on the multiplex PCR reads, yielding one entry per CDR3 protein. Of around 400,000 distinct CDR3 sequences in the sample, around 18% were seen once. The sample was peripheral blood. Receptors were obtained from a woman under 30 with Graves' ophthalmopathy. Both conserved end residues are part of each CDR3. The D gene is left open where the match is weak. Size is stated for part of the rows, as once, few or many counts, or as a class when the clone is expanded.

clone_size: many; v_call: TRBV19; d_call: NA; j_call: TRBJ1-5; cdr3_aa: CATRDSNQPQHF; cdr3_nt: TGTGCCACCCGGGACAGCAATCAGCCCCAGCATTTT
clone_size: NA; v_call: TRBV20-1; d_call: NA; j_call: TRBJ1-5; cdr3_aa: CSARSTSGGSQPQHF; cdr3_nt: TGCAGTGCTAGATCTACCTCGGGGGGCAGTCAGCCCCAGCATTTT
clone_size: many; v_call: TRBV10-3; d_call: TRBD1; j_call: TRBJ2-5; cdr3_aa: CAISKGAGTQYF; cdr3_nt: TGTGCCATCTCTAAGGGGGCGGGGACCCAGTACTTC
clone_size: many; v_call: TRBV7-9; d_call: NA; j_call: TRBJ1-5; cdr3_aa: CASSLTGNSNQPQHF; cdr3_nt: TGTGCCAGCAGCTTAACGGGGAATAGCAATCAGCCCCAGCATTTT
clone_size: many; v_call: TRBV2; d_call: NA; j_call: TRBJ2-4; cdr3_aa: CASSDWRLAKNIQYF; cdr3_nt: TGTGCCAGCAGTGATTGGCGACTAGCCAAAAACATTCAGTACTTC
clone_size: many; v_call: TRBV6-5; d_call: NA; j_call: TRBJ1-6; cdr3_aa: CASSYLPGPQGSNSPLHF; cdr3_nt: TGTGCCAGCAGTTACTTGCCCGGGCCCCAAGGGAGTAATTCACCCCTCCACTTT
clone_size: many; v_call: TRBV6-5; d_call: TRBD2; j_call: TRBJ2-2; cdr3_aa: CASSAGGPPTGELFF; cdr3_nt: TGTGCCAGCAGCGCGGGGGGCCCTCCCACCGGGGAGCTGTTTTTT
clone_size: many; v_call: TRBV6-5; d_call: NA; j_call: TRBJ2-7; cdr3_aa: CASSYQRPSYEQYF; cdr3_nt: TGTGCCAGCAGTTACCAGCGCCCATCCTACGAGCAGTACTTC
clone_size: many; v_call: TRBV20-1; d_call: NA; j_call: TRBJ2-7; cdr3_aa: CSARDLGTPHPSLGNEQYF; cdr3_nt: TGCAGTGCTAGAGATTTGGGGACTCCACACCCCTCCCTCGGGAACGAGCAGTACTTC
clone_size: many; v_call: TRBV7-2; d_call: NA; j_call: TRBJ2-5; cdr3_aa: CASSARLTQETQYF; cdr3_nt: TGTGCCAGCAGCGCCCGGTTAACCCAAGAGACCCAGTACTTC
clone_size: many; v_call: TRBV13; d_call: NA; j_call: TRBJ1-1; cdr3_aa: CASSWKEAFF; cdr3_nt: TGTGCCAGCAGCTGGAAAGAAGCTTTCTTT
clone_size: many; v_call: TRBV7-2; d_call: TRBD2; j_call: TRBJ2-5; cdr3_aa: CASSLGLAGGVRTETQYF; cdr3_nt: TGTGCCAGCAGCTTAGGACTAGCGGGGGGCGTAAGGACAGAGACCCAGTACTTC
clone_size: NA; v_call: TRBV29-1; d_call: TRBD1; j_call: TRBJ2-7; cdr3_aa: CSVGSTGGEQYF; cdr3_nt: TGCAGCGTTGGGTCTACAGGGGGCGAGCAGTACTTC
clone_size: many; v_call: TRBV12-3/TRBV12-4; d_call: NA; j_call: TRBJ2-7; cdr3_aa: CASSRKYEQYF; cdr3_nt: TGTGCCAGCAGTCGGAAGTACGAGCAGTACTTC
clone_size: NA; v_call: TRBV6-2/TRBV6-3; d_call: TRBD1; j_call: TRBJ1-2; cdr3_aa: CASSYSRDREYGYTF; cdr3_nt: TGTGCCAGCAGTTACTCCCGGGACAGGGAGTATGGCTACACCTTC
clone_size: many; v_call: TRBV15; d_call: TRBD2; j_call: TRBJ2-2; cdr3_aa: CATSPGLALGTGELFF; cdr3_nt: TGTGCCACCAGTCCCGGACTAGCCCTGGGAACCGGGGAGCTGTTTTTT
clone_size: few; v_call: TRBV5-1; d_call: TRBD2; j_call: TRBJ2-3; cdr3_aa: CASSLAGGITDTQYF; cdr3_nt: TGCGCCAGCAGCTTAGCGGGAGGGATCACAGATACGCAGTATTTT